This record looks at one TCR beta chain sequence and its context. No cognate antigen has been identified for it. The sample holds no much larger clone one base away, and base qualities are not on file. The data derive from a study of blood T cell repertoires in COVID-19 (dated by TCRdb to the early 2020s). With regard to the full study: Collaborator samples came from the United States, Italy and Spain and covered acute and convalescent phases of COVID-19. The prospective study material was composed of cDNA or gDNA derived from T cells, B-cell-depleted T cells, or PBMCs. HLA class I and class II types, where available, came from metadata supplied by the sample provider rather than from assay-based typing. Samples were obtained from the ongoing ImmuneRACE study (first 160 participants) and from over 1,000 subjects provided by 6 global collaborators. Nearly every sample came with metadata listing a de-identified subject ID, COVID-19 status, age in years and sex. The repertoires were made available in a free public database intended to serve as a resource for research on the immune response to SARS-CoV-2. Deeply sampled blood TCRbeta repertoires from subjects exposed to, actively infected with, or recovered from COVID-19 were included in the dataset. Study-wide conclusions, independent of this receptor: Clinical and demographic metadata were provided uncurated, with the amount varying by source and participant.

Enrolling through a virtual design, the prospective study's participants ranged in age from about 18 to 89 years and lived across more than 20 United States geographic areas. Cohort assignment in the prospective study relied on participant-reported clinical history from a screening survey and a study questionnaire. Exposed participants were defined as having been in contact with someone with a PCR-confirmed or clinician-diagnosed COVID-19 case within 2 weeks of study entry. In the prospective study, mobile phlebotomists collected whole blood, serum and a nasopharyngeal or oropharyngeal swab from each participant. Additional blood draws and questionnaires over an approximately two-month period could optionally be provided by prospective study participants. Prospective study blood samples were shipped either frozen or at room temperature before DNA extraction. TCRbeta CDR3 regions were amplified from genomic DNA using the immunoSEQ Assay, a bias-controlled multiplex PCR. As for the original processing: Within the assay, amplification of reference gene primers was used to estimate how many nucleated cells each sample contained. To quantify the absolute abundance of each unique TCRbeta CDR3 rearrangement, sequence reads were collapsed and filtered. Productive Simpson clonality was computed per sample as the square root of Simpson's diversity index over productive rearrangements. The source is immuneACCESS, and TCRdb retained only in-frame sequences with V and J called. Part of the clones is not carried over; for the studies checked, unresolved V genes explain less than half of this, and the remainder is unexplained. That table furnishes V, J and clone size, whereas the DNA furnished D and trimming. The sample includes over 250,000 clones, with roughly four fifths observed a single time. Together, the top ten hold 5% of the sample.

Its CDR3 holds 15 amino acids, cysteine through phenylalanine. The CDR3 DNA has 45 bases and is translated from base 1. Per the germline V gene, MNHEY is the CDR1 and SVGAGI is the CDR2. V loses 8 bases at its end and J loses 0 bases; junction bases beyond the gene matches: 2. Sequenced input: PBMCs or T cells enriched from blood (not recorded which). The source of this sequence is a middle-aged man who had been exposed to COVID-19. The rearrangement combines TRBV6-5 with TRBJ2-6; a stretch of 9 junction bases matches TRBD1. The CDR3 protein: CASGDRVSGANVLTF. The base sequence is TGTGCCAGCGGGGACAGGGTCTCTGGGGCCAACGTCCTGACTTTC.